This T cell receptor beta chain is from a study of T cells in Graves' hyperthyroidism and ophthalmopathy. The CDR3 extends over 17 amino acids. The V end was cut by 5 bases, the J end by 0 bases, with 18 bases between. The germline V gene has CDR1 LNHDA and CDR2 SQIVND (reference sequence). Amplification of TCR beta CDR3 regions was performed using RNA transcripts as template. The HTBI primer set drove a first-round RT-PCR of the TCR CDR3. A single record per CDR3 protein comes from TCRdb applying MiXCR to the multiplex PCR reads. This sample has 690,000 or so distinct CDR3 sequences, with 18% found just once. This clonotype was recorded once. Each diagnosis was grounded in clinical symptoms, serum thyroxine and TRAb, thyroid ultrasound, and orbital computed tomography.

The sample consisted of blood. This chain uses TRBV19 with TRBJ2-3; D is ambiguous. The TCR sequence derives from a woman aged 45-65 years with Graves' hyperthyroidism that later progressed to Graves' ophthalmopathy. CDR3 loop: CASSSLIPPASTDTQYF. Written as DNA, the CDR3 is TGTGCCAGTAGTTCCCTCATCCCCCCCGCTAGCACAGATACGCAGTATTTT.